These T cell receptor beta chains were read from a single sample in a study of T cell responses to AZD1222 COVID-19 vaccine. The method was immunoSEQ multiplex PCR; TCRdb's version includes in-frame clones alone and lacks a portion of them. The sample holds 65,000 to 70,000 clones, roughly 90% seen once. Material: peripheral blood, obtained on day 0 of AZD1222 vaccination. These TCRs come from an adult in good health. Each CDR3 is given with its conserved first and last residue. D genes are given only for firm matches. Clone size is given for some rows only: seen once, a few or many times, or a class if the clone is expanded.

few	-	TRBV5-1	TRBJ1-1	CASSLRQPNTEAFF	TGCGCCAGCAGCTTGAGGCAGCCCAACACTGAAGCTTTCTTT
-	-	TRBV7-2	TRBJ2-3	CASSLASGDTQYF	TGTGCCAGCAGCTTAGCGTCGGGAGATACGCAGTATTTT
-	-	TRBV6-1	TRBJ2-7	CASSDLRASYEQYF	TGTGCCAGCAGTGATTTGCGGGCCTCCTACGAGCAGTACTTC
-	TRBD1	TRBV28	TRBJ1-1	CASSRDRVTEAFF	TGTGCCAGCAGTCGGGACAGGGTCACTGAAGCTTTCTTT
-	-	TRBV7-8	TRBJ2-4	CASSLEAHRNGAKNIQYF	TGTGCCAGCAGCTTAGAAGCCCATCGGAATGGAGCCAAAAACATTCAGTACTTC
-	TRBD1	TRBV19	TRBJ1-6	CASRPGTAGSPLHF	TGTGCCAGTCGACCCGGGACAGCAGGTTCACCCCTCCACTTT
-	TRBD1	TRBV28	TRBJ2-7	CASSPGTGFYEQYF	TGTGCCAGCAGTCCCGGGACAGGCTTCTACGAGCAGTACTTC
few	-	TRBV7-9	TRBJ2-2	CASSLELKAGELFF	TGTGCCAGCAGCTTAGAACTCAAGGCCGGGGAGCTGTTTTTT
-	-	TRBV18	TRBJ2-7	CASSPPSSPGSEQYF	TGTGCCAGCTCACCACCGTCGTCCCCAGGGAGTGAGCAGTACTTC
once	TRBD2	TRBV6-2/TRBV6-3	TRBJ2-3	CASSYAGVADTQYF	TGTGCCAGCAGTTACGCGGGAGTCGCAGATACGCAGTATTTT
few	-	TRBV7-9	TRBJ1-5	CASSSGQTDSNQPQHF	TGTGCCAGCAGTTCAGGACAAACCGATAGCAATCAGCCCCAGCATTTT
-	-	TRBV27	TRBJ2-1	CASSLGGPSSYNEQFF	TGTGCCAGCAGTTTGGGAGGACCGAGCTCCTACAATGAGCAGTTCTTC
-	-	TRBV5-8	TRBJ2-1	CASRLGQPIYNEQFF	TGTGCCAGCAGACTCGGACAGCCTATCTACAATGAGCAGTTCTTC
-	-	TRBV5-6	TRBJ1-1	CASSNGRMPMNTEAFF	TGTGCCAGCAGCAACGGGCGGATGCCGATGAACACTGAAGCTTTCTTT
-	-	TRBV6-5	TRBJ1-5	CASRVRSGNQPQHF	TGTGCCAGCAGGGTCCGGTCGGGCAATCAGCCCCAGCATTTT
-	-	TRBV6-2/TRBV6-3	TRBJ2-7	CASSNLRQRPYEQYF	TGTGCCAGCAGTAACCTGAGACAGCGACCCTACGAGCAGTACTTC
-	-	TRBV10-2	TRBJ2-3	CASSDWGPSTDTQYF	TGCGCCAGCAGTGATTGGGGGCCTAGCACAGATACGCAGTATTTT
-	TRBD1	TRBV4-2	TRBJ1-1	CASSQSTGTGGSTNTEAFF	TGTGCCAGCAGCCAATCGACCGGGACAGGGGGCTCCACGAACACTGAAGCTTTCTTT
-	TRBD1	TRBV7-6	TRBJ2-2	CASSLGQGYTGELFF	TGTGCCAGCAGCTTGGGACAGGGTTACACCGGGGAGCTGTTTTTT
-	-	TRBV28	TRBJ1-5	CASSPFYVLRGNQPQHF	TGTGCCAGCAGCCCTTTCTACGTACTTCGAGGCAATCAGCCCCAGCATTTT
once	-	TRBV27	TRBJ1-6	CASSLVGSGGILNSPLHF	TGTGCCAGCAGTTTAGTAGGGTCCGGGGGTATATTGAATTCACCCCTCCACTTT
-	-	TRBV18	TRBJ2-1	CASSPNSLTWRRGEQFF	TGTGCCAGCTCACCAAACTCACTTACATGGCGACGTGGTGAGCAGTTCTTC
-	-	TRBV4-1	TRBJ1-1	CASSQDRWRGGTGTEAFF	TGCGCCAGCAGCCAAGATAGGTGGAGGGGCGGAACCGGCACTGAAGCTTTCTTT
-	-	TRBV5-5	TRBJ2-7	CASSLVPSYEQYF	TGTGCCAGCAGTTTGGTCCCGTCCTACGAGCAGTACTTC
-	-	TRBV14	TRBJ1-2	CASSQDERVGYTF	TGTGCCAGCAGCCAAGATGAGAGGGTTGGCTACACCTTC
-	-	TRBV15	TRBJ1-2	CATSRAAASYGYTF	TGTGCCACCAGCAGAGCGGCAGCTTCCTATGGCTACACCTTC
medium-sized	TRBD2	TRBV4-1	TRBJ2-7	CASSQGLADTYEQYF	TGCGCCAGCAGCCAGGGACTAGCGGATACCTACGAGCAGTACTTC
-	-	TRBV6-5	TRBJ1-4	CATKIPTNEKLFF	TGTGCCACCAAGATTCCAACTAATGAAAAACTGTTTTTT
-	-	TRBV9	TRBJ2-1	CASSFLLYNEQFF	TGTGCCAGCAGCTTCCTATTGTATAATGAGCAGTTCTTC
-	-	TRBV11-2	TRBJ2-4	CASSLDGENIQYF	TGTGCCAGCAGCTTAGACGGCGAAAACATTCAGTACTTC
-	-	TRBV24-1	TRBJ2-2	CATSDYGGSGELFF	TGTGCCACCAGTGATTATGGGGGATCCGGGGAGCTGTTTTTT
-	-	TRBV6-5	TRBJ2-1	CASSYTGGAYNEQFF	TGTGCCAGCAGTTACACGGGGGGCGCCTACAATGAGCAGTTCTTC
-	TRBD1	TRBV30	TRBJ1-5	CAWSQGGGQPQHF	TGTGCCTGGAGTCAGGGGGGAGGTCAGCCCCAGCATTTT
-	TRBD2	TRBV28	TRBJ2-7	CASSPVGRPSYEQYF	TGTGCCAGCAGCCCGGTCGGGAGGCCTTCCTACGAGCAGTACTTC
-	-	TRBV27	TRBJ1-6	CASSLQDNSPLHF	TGTGCCAGCAGTTTGCAGGATAATTCACCCCTCCACTTT
few	TRBD1	TRBV4-2	TRBJ1-5	CASSQETGVQPQHF	TGTGCCAGCAGCCAAGAGACAGGGGTCCAGCCCCAGCATTTT
once	TRBD2	TRBV6-1	TRBJ2-7	CASSEASSGSDEQYF	TGTGCCAGCAGTGAAGCGTCTAGCGGGAGCGACGAGCAGTACTTC
-	TRBD2	TRBV11-2	TRBJ2-7	CASSLGNWEGSYEQYF	TGTGCCAGCAGCTTAGGGAATTGGGAGGGGTCCTACGAGCAGTACTTC
-	TRBD1	TRBV5-1	TRBJ1-3	CASSLWTGISGNTIYF	TGCGCCAGCAGCTTGTGGACAGGGATCTCTGGAAACACCATATATTTT
-	-	TRBV5-1	TRBJ1-6	CASSFGGPYNSPLHF	TGCGCCAGCAGCTTCGGGGGTCCCTATAATTCACCCCTCCACTTT
-	-	TRBV19	TRBJ2-3	CASSLSSRPYTQYF	TGTGCCAGTAGTTTATCGTCCCGACCTTATACGCAGTATTTT
-	-	TRBV27	TRBJ2-1	CASSMGVLGEQFF	TGTGCCAGCAGTATGGGGGTACTTGGTGAGCAGTTCTTC
-	TRBD2	TRBV18	TRBJ2-5	CASSPAGGQKTQYF	TGTGCCAGCTCACCAGCGGGGGGCCAGAAGACCCAGTACTTC
-	-	TRBV20-1	TRBJ1-1	CSARWNTEAFF	TGCAGTGCCCGTTGGAACACTGAAGCTTTCTTT
-	-	TRBV2	TRBJ1-1	CASSEGFNTEAFF	TGTGCCAGCAGCGAAGGCTTTAACACTGAAGCTTTCTTT
-	-	TRBV7-2	TRBJ1-3	CASSFDSLSGNTIYF	TGTGCCAGCAGCTTTGACAGCCTCTCTGGAAACACCATATATTTT
-	-	TRBV2	TRBJ2-2	CASSEVGRTGELFF	TGTGCCAGCAGTGAAGTGGGGAGGACCGGGGAGCTGTTTTTT
-	TRBD1	TRBV6-5	TRBJ1-6	CASRGGTGDNSPLHF	TGTGCCAGCAGAGGCGGGACAGGGGATAATTCACCCCTCCACTTT
-	-	TRBV10-1	TRBJ2-7	CASSDGGSSYEQYF	TGCGCCAGCAGTGATGGAGGTTCCTCCTACGAGCAGTACTTC
-	-	TRBV3-1/TRBV3-2	TRBJ1-5	CASSQGAYRPNQPQHF	TGTGCCAGCAGCCAAGGGGCCTACAGGCCCAATCAGCCCCAGCATTTT
few	-	TRBV6-4	TRBJ2-1	CASSLEATGNEQFF	TGTGCCAGCAGTCTTGAGGCGACCGGCAATGAGCAGTTCTTC
-	-	TRBV5-1	TRBJ1-2	CASSPGRDYGYTF	TGCGCCAGCAGTCCGGGAAGGGACTATGGCTACACCTTC
-	TRBD2	TRBV3-1/TRBV3-2	TRBJ2-7	CASSRLSGSGEQYF	TGTGCCAGCAGCCGTTTAAGCGGGAGCGGCGAGCAGTACTTC